This TCR beta chain originates from a study of blood T cell repertoires in COVID-19. Study summary: The samples span acute and convalescent COVID-19 from the United States, Italy and Spain.

Recruits, aged roughly 18 to 95 years, lived in 20 to 30 US areas. Clinical history as reported by participants underpinned cohort assignment. This CDR3 region has 14 residues. The germline gives CDR1 LGHDT, CDR2 YNNKEL (reference sequence). The germline V and J ends were trimmed by 0 bases and 1 base, with 6 bases remaining between them. Clones were read by immunoSEQ multiplex PCR, and TCRdb kept only the in-frame ones, dropping some. The data show 360,000 or so clones, around nine tenths seen once. V usage is TRBV3-1 (or the pseudogene TRBV3-2) and J usage is TRBJ1-1; no reliable D call. Source material: PBMCs or T cells enriched from blood (not recorded which). This sequence was found in a woman in her thirties who had been exposed to COVID-19. CDR3 in amino acids: CASSQERANTEAFF. In DNA form, the CDR3 reads TGTGCCAGCAGCCAAGAAAGAGCGAACACTGAAGCTTTCTTT.